This T cell receptor beta chain emerged from a study of shared clonotypes between healthy human individuals. Study-level points and caveats: Although depth was large, rarefaction showed that sequencing of the sorted subsets was incomplete. Across subsets, estimated richness was generally greater for naive than for memory populations.

None of the donors, who were healthy HIV-negative adults, had recently had acute infections or vaccinations. This clone has just one count. The antigen is unknown. Sequencing was performed with immunoSEQ multiplex PCR; in TCRdb, only in-frame clones are kept and a portion is missing. Among millions of clones listed, around 94% were seen once. The sequencing sample was made of naive CD4+ T cells sorted from blood. Subset meaning: CD45RA+ positively selected. This TCR came from a man younger than 30 in good health.

The CDR3 here is CASSTRRGDYTDTQYF. Here the CDR3 DNA reads TGTGCCAGTAGTACCCGGCGGGGGGACTACACAGATACGCAGTATTTT. The rearrangement uses TRBV19 and TRBJ2-3, with 8 positions matching TRBD2. CDR3 length: 16 residues. V dropped 4 bases and J dropped 2; count of bases not matched to a gene: 8. Per germline, CDR1 LNHDA and CDR2 SQIVND (reference sequence).